This T cell receptor (beta chain) was identified during a study of spatial heterogeneity in lung cancer. Turning to the study itself: Sequencing consistently turned up more beta-chain sequences than alpha-chain sequences. The study observed each unique TCR and UMI combination more than ten times on average in raw reads.

Time point here: sample taken at primary tumor resection. Extraction of whole RNA from tumor, nontumor lung or frozen PBMC preceded unsorted sequencing. The donor population consisted of 72 patients with untreated, early-stage non-small cell lung cancer. TCRdb recomputed calls from the 5' RACE reads with MiXCR, one row per CDR3 protein. In the table there are under 100,000 distinct CDR3 sequences, roughly 10% of which are singletons. Overall study findings and caveats: Resection saw ubiquitous expanded tumor TCRs appear in blood more than follow-up did.

Worth noting for this clonotype: What it binds is unknown.

The sequences come from PBMCs, collected at surgery. The clonotype comes from a male donor with early-stage non-small cell lung cancer.

The CDR3 loop reads CASSPRGLAGVPYEQYF. The CDR3 DNA sequence: TGTGCCAGCAGCCCTCGAGGACTAGCGGGAGTACCCTACGAGCAGTACTTC. V gene TRBV21-1 combines with J gene TRBJ2-7; the table's TRBD2 call for D was not verified on the DNA. TRBV21-1 is a documented pseudogene. The CDR3 is 17 residues long.